The clone carrying this T cell receptor beta chain turned up a few times. Antigen unknown. V lost 5 bases to trimming and J lost 6 bases; unmatched junction nucleotides: 17. The CDR3 has 17 residues. The data originate from a study of identical twins. Whole-study findings and limits: Clonotypes of the beta chain that were abundant in cord blood carried fewer insertions (memory repertoires showed none). Sharing of beta out-of-frame sequences by twins showed a weaker excess.

Unique molecular identifiers were present on the cDNA, and a universal primer site came from template switching. One entry per CDR3 protein, called by TCRdb with MiXCR from the 5' RACE reads. The profile shows 500,000 or so distinct CDR3 sequences, 14% of them singletons. These same data were also listed under a study on yellow fever vaccine responses in identical twins.

The chain employs TRBV12-3 or TRBV12-4 and TRBJ2-7, with TRBD2 matching over 9 bases. Sample: CD4+ T cells sorted from blood. The clonotype originates from a woman younger than 35 in good health. The CDR3 region is CASSPTSAGLAFVEQYF. The DNA of the CDR3 is TGTGCCAGCAGTCCTACAAGTGCGGGACTAGCTTTTGTCGAGCAGTACTTC.